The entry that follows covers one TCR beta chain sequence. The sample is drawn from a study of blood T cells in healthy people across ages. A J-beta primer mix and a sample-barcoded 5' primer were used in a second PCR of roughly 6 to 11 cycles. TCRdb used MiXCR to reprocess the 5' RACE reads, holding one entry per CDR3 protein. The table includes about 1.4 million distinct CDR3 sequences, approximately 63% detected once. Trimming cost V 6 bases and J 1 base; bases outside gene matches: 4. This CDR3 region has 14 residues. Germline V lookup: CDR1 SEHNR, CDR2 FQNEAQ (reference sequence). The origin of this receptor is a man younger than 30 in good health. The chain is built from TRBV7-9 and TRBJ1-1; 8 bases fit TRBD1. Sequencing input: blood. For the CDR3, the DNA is TGTGCCAGCAGGACAGGGGAATGGAACACTGAAGCTTTCTTT. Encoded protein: CASRTGEWNTEAFF.